These 29 T cell receptor beta chains originate from one sample sequenced in a study of early T cells in non-severe SARS-CoV-2 infection. TCRdb passed the 5' RACE reads through MiXCR, listing each CDR3 protein once. The table shows around 80,000 distinct CDR3 sequences, with 13% occurring only once. The sequencing input was whole blood. Source of these receptors: an adult who was a healthcare worker with PCR-confirmed SARS-CoV-2 infection or an uninfected control (not recorded which).

This clonotype was seen only a few times. The chain uses TRBV7-2 and TRBJ1-4; D not certain. Trimming took 1 base from V and 8 from J, leaving 11 bases between them. The germline V gene has CDR1 SGHTA and CDR2 FQGNSA. The CDR3 is 14 amino acids. As DNA, the CDR3 is TGTGCCAGCAGCTTAGGAGGGCGCGGGGAAAAACTGTTTTTT. Its protein is CASSLGGRGEKLFF. Variable domain in full (rest from reference TRBV7-2 and TRBJ1-4): GAGVSQSPSNKVTEKGKDVELRCDPISGHTALYWYRQSLGQGLEFLIYFQGNSAPDKSGLPSDRFSAERTGGSVSTLTIQRTQQEDSAVYLCASSLGGRGEKLFFGSGTQLSVL.

Here the CDR3 reads CASSRDSRNTEAFF. CDR3 sequence (DNA): TGCGCCAGCAGCCGGGACAGCCGAAACACTGAAGCTTTCTTT. The chain carries TRBV5-1 and TRBJ1-1; 7 nucleotides agree with TRBD1. The CDR3 covers 14 residues. CDR1 is SGHRS, CDR2 YFSETQ, per germline. Trimming cost V 4 bases and J 2 bases; bases outside gene matches: 5.

This clonotype appeared a few times. V and J are TRBV6-2 or TRBV6-3 and TRBJ2-7, with 10 positions matching TRBD1. The ends lost 8 bases at V and 1 base at J; junction bases unmatched: 5. The CDR3 sequence is 14 residues long. Germline V lookup: CDR1 MNHEY, CDR2 SVGEGT. The CDR3 region is CASGRTGGSYEQYF. DNA for the CDR3: TGTGCCAGCGGCAGGACAGGGGGATCCTACGAGCAGTACTTC.

J is TRBJ2-7 and V is TRBV29-1, with TRBD1 identical over 9 bases. This CDR3 is 14 amino acids long. The V segment lost 6 bases and the J segment 1 base; nucleotides outside the gene matches: 7. From germline, CDR1 is SQVTM and CDR2 ANQGSEA. DNA of the CDR3: TGCAGCGTACTAAACAGGGGGCCTTCCTACGAGCAGTACTTC. Its translation is CSVLNRGPSYEQYF.

This clonotype was seen a handful of times. V is TRBV28 and J is TRBJ2-1, with D unresolved. CDR1 MDHEN and CDR2 SYDVKM come from the germline V gene. The CDR3 has 13 residues. V was trimmed by 3 bases and J by 2 bases, leaving 5 bases between them. The CDR3 nucleotides are TGTGCCAGCAGTTTCGACACCTACAATGAGCAGTTCTTC. It encodes CASSFDTYNEQFF.

This clonotype turned up a few times. The CDR3 nucleotides read TGTGCCAGCTCACCTTTCGGACCTTCAACTAATGAAAAACTGTTTTTT. Its protein is CASSPFGPSTNEKLFF. This chain connects TRBV18 to TRBJ1-4; D gene uncertain. The CDR3 length is 16 residues. Germline values: CDR1 KGHSH, CDR2 LQKENI. Trimming removed 3 bases from V and 0 bases from J, with 11 bases in between.

This clonotype appeared a few times. The gene calls are TRBV4-1 and TRBJ1-5, with no clear D. V dropped 4 bases and J dropped 0 bases, with 13 bases sitting between them. Per the germline V gene, CDR1 is MGHRA and CDR2 is YSYEKL. The CDR3 runs 16 residues. CDR3 nucleotides: TGCGCCAGCAGCCGCGGACGAGAATATAGCAATCAGCCCCAGCATTTT. Residues: CASSRGREYSNQPQHF.

This clonotype was seen a few times. This rearrangement joins TRBV18 to TRBJ1-2; 9 nucleotides match TRBD1. Trimming at V came to 6 bases and at J to 6 bases, leaving 5 bases not matched to a gene. Germline V gene data show CDR1 as KGHSH and CDR2 as LQKENI. The CDR3 spans 13 residues. CDR3 amino acids: CASSRDRENGYTF. CDR3 DNA sequence: TGTGCCAGCTCCCGGGACAGGGAGAATGGCTACACCTTC.

This clonotype was recorded only once. The chain joins TRBV6-5 to TRBJ2-1, with a weak D call TRBD2 (7 bases). CDR1 and CDR2 from the germline V gene are MNHEY and SVGAGI. V shed 7 bases and J shed 9 bases, with 13 bases lying between them. CDR3 size: 12 residues. CDR3 protein: CASTGGPGEQFF. The CDR3 coding sequence is TGTGCCAGCACCGGGGGGCCGGGTGAGCAGTTCTTC.

This clonotype was observed at least ten times. V usage is TRBV6-5 and J usage is TRBJ1-2; perhaps TRBD1 as D (5 bases). CDR3 length: 14 amino acids. Germline-derived CDR1 and CDR2 are MNHEY and SVGAGI. Trimming left V 4 bases short and J 7 bases short, with 16 bases between. As DNA, the CDR3 is TGTGCCAGCAGTTTGGGGCAGGGCGTGATTGGCTACACCTTC. Residues: CASSLGQGVIGYTF.

This clonotype was counted between two and nine times. The V call is TRBV5-1, the J call TRBJ1-3; D remains unclear. The CDR3 length is 15 residues. Germline V CDR1 and CDR2: SGHRS, YFSETQ. Deletions cut 1 base from V and 0 bases from J, with 8 bases between. The CDR3 reads CASSLSRNSGNTIYF. The CDR3 nucleotides read TGCGCCAGCAGCTTGTCCAGGAACTCTGGAAACACCATATATTTT.

This chain connects TRBV7-3 to TRBJ1-2, with TRBD1 matching 7 bases. V shed 5 bases, J shed 7 bases, and the junction held 7 bases outside the gene matches. Germline lookup yields CDR1 SGHTA and CDR2 FQGTGA. This CDR3 region has 13 residues. The CDR3 coding sequence is TGTGCCAGCAGCCTTAAACAGGGGTCTGGCTACACCTTC. Its protein is CASSLKQGSGYTF.

This clonotype was found many times. The chain is built from TRBV9 and TRBJ2-1; TRBD2 might be the D (6 bases). V was trimmed by 0 bases and J by 2 bases, leaving 15 bases between them. There are 17 residues in the CDR3. Germline CDR1 is SGDLS and CDR2 is YYNGEE. This CDR3 is CASSVGTSLSAYNEQFF. As DNA, the CDR3 is TGTGCCAGCAGCGTAGGTACTAGCCTCAGCGCCTACAATGAGCAGTTCTTC.

V gene TRBV12-3 or TRBV12-4 combines with J gene TRBJ1-1, with D unresolved. The CDR3 is 16 amino acids. Between the trimmed V and J ends, which lost 3 bases and 3 bases, there was a span of 17 bases. Here the CDR3 DNA reads TGTGCCAGCAGTTTCGTGTCTCGATTCCTGGACACTGAAGCTTTCTTT. This codes for CASSFVSRFLDTEAFF.

This clonotype appeared a few times. This chain joins TRBV6-1 and TRBJ2-1, with D uncertain. V dropped 1 base and J dropped 9 bases, with 16 bases sitting between them. Germline assignment: CDR1 MNHNS and CDR2 SASEGT. The CDR3 extends over 15 amino acids. Here the CDR3 reads CASSEDYLARSEQFF. The CDR3 DNA reads as TGTGCCAGCAGTGAAGATTATTTAGCTCGCAGTGAGCAGTTCTTC.

The CDR3 sequence: CASSSFPGQHIYGYTF. CDR3 DNA sequence: TGTGCCAGCAGCTCCTTTCCGGGACAGCATATCTATGGCTACACCTTC. The genes are TRBV7-9 and TRBJ1-2, with 7 bases matching TRBD1. V was pared by 4 bases and J by 4 bases, with 12 bases of the junction left unmatched. The CDR3 spans 16 residues. Germline V gene lookup returns CDR1 SEHNR and CDR2 FQNEAQ (reference sequence).

The V and J genes are TRBV7-8 and TRBJ1-1; tentatively, D is TRBD1 (6 bases). The CDR3 is 13 residues long. Germline CDR1 reads SGHVS; CDR2 reads FQNEAQ. V dropped 4 bases and J dropped 4 bases, with 10 bases sitting between them. The CDR3 DNA is TGTGCCAGCAGCTCTCTAGGGGGCACTGAAGCTTTCTTT. Protein: CASSSLGGTEAFF.

The chain recombines TRBV20-1 with TRBJ2-3; tentative D call: TRBD2 (6 bases). This CDR3 has 15 amino acids. CDR1 is DFQATT and CDR2 is SNEGSKA in the germline V gene (reference sequence). V was trimmed by 0 bases and J by 0 bases, leaving 10 bases between them. In DNA, the CDR3 is TGCAGTGCTAGAGATTTAGCGGCCAGCACAGATACGCAGTATTTT. This codes for CSARDLAASTDTQYF.

The gene calls are TRBV10-3 and TRBJ2-7; 10 bases fit TRBD1. The V segment lost 10 bases and the J segment 5 bases; nucleotides outside the gene matches: 5. Germline CDR1 reads ENHRY; CDR2 reads SYGVKD. This CDR3 is 12 amino acids long. CDR3 sequence reads: CATGTGDDEQYF. CDR3 nucleotides: TGTGCCACGGGGACAGGGGACGACGAGCAGTACTTC.

The V gene is TRBV7-6, the J gene TRBJ2-7, with 10 bases aligning to TRBD1. V lost 4 bases to trimming and J lost 4 bases; unmatched junction nucleotides: 7. The length of the CDR3 is 15 residues. Germline V gene data show CDR1 as SGHVS and CDR2 as FNYEAQ. This chain's CDR3 is CASSSDRGPGYEQYF. The CDR3 coding sequence is TGTGCCAGCAGCTCAGACAGGGGGCCGGGTTACGAGCAGTACTTC.

This clonotype has a count of ten or more. The chain recombines TRBV20-1 with TRBJ2-1, with a possible D match to TRBD1 (5 bases). Germline V gene data show CDR1 as DFQATT and CDR2 as SNEGSKA (reference sequence). This CDR3 contains 15 residues. Trimming took 4 bases from V and 2 from J, leaving 15 bases between them. The CDR3 DNA follows: TGCAGTGCTACTCGGGCGAGACAGACCTACAATGAGCAGTTCTTC. Translation gives CSATRARQTYNEQFF.

This clonotype was seen a handful of times. The chain recombines TRBV30 with TRBJ2-1; the match to TRBD1 covers 7 bases. CDR3 length equals 16 residues. From germline, CDR1 is GTSNPN and CDR2 SVGIG (reference sequence). The V and J ends lost 0 bases and 2 bases, in that order; junction bases with no gene match: 7. This CDR3 is CAWSVRDRSAYNEQFF. The DNA of the CDR3 is TGTGCCTGGAGTGTACGGGACAGATCGGCCTACAATGAGCAGTTCTTC.

This clonotype was detected many times. The chain links TRBV7-2 to TRBJ2-7, with 7 bases identical to TRBD2. CDR1 and CDR2 (germline): SGHTA, FQGNSA. V trimming: 1 base; J trimming: 6 bases; junction bases outside the gene matches: 6. The CDR3 contains 14 residues. The CDR3 DNA follows: TGTGCCAGCAGCTTAGTGTCGGGGGGAAGCGAGCAGTACTTC. Protein: CASSLVSGGSEQYF.

This clonotype has at least ten counts. The rearrangement uses TRBV20-1 and TRBJ1-1; 8 bases are shared with TRBD1. There are 15 residues in the CDR3. Germline values: CDR1 DFQATT, CDR2 SNEGSKA (reference sequence). V trimming: 6 bases; J trimming: 4 bases; junction bases outside the gene matches: 13. CDR3 sequence: CSARPSQGAGTEAFF. Here the CDR3 DNA reads TGCAGTGCCCGTCCTTCGCAGGGGGCCGGCACTGAAGCTTTCTTT.

The J gene is TRBJ2-2, the V gene TRBV5-1; either TRBD1 or TRBD2 may fit D (5 bases each). Looked up from germline, CDR1 is SGHRS and CDR2 is YFSETQ. The length of the CDR3 is 16 residues. V was clipped by 4 bases and J by 0 bases, with 13 bases between them. CDR3 region: CASSPHRDPNTGELFF. The CDR3 DNA sequence: TGCGCCAGCAGCCCACACCGGGACCCGAACACCGGGGAGCTGTTTTTT.

This chain joins TRBV28 and TRBJ1-6, with D hard to call. The CDR3 has 15 residues. The germline gives CDR1 MDHEN, CDR2 SYDVKM. The V end lost 3 bases, the J end lost 10 bases, and 16 bases lay between the germline ends. CDR3 region: CASSLYIGGSSPLHF. CDR3 coding DNA: TGTGCCAGCAGTTTGTACATCGGTGGGTCATCACCCCTCCACTTT. Drawing the rest from reference TRBV28 and TRBJ1-6, the complete variable domain is DVKVTQSSRYLVKRTGEKVFLECVQDMDHENMFWYRQDPGLGLRLIYFSYDVKMKEKGDIPEGYSVSREKKERFSLILESASTNQTSMYLCASSLYIGGSSPLHFGNGTRLTVT.

This clonotype was counted at least ten times. The chain combines TRBV28 with TRBJ2-3; 14 positions match TRBD2. Germline V gives CDR1 MDHEN, CDR2 SYDVKM. V lost 4 bases and J lost 8; bases outside the gene matches: 2. This CDR3 is 14 amino acids long. CDR3 in amino acids: CASSSGLAGVTQYF. CDR3 bases: TGTGCCAGCAGTTCGGGACTAGCGGGAGTTACGCAGTATTTT.

This clonotype was recorded at least ten times. The chain is built from TRBV28 and TRBJ2-5, with 8 bases identical to TRBD1. J gave up 2 bases and V 2 bases, and 10 bases lay outside the gene matches. In germline, CDR1 is MDHEN, CDR2 SYDVKM. The length of the CDR3 is 17 residues. The CDR3 DNA follows: TGTGCCAGCAGTTTAACCAGGGGGCGTGACAGGCAAGAGACCCAGTACTTC. It codes for CASSLTRGRDRQETQYF. Combining the CDR3 with reference TRBV28 and TRBJ2-5 gives the whole variable domain DVKVTQSSRYLVKRTGEKVFLECVQDMDHENMFWYRQDPGLGLRLIYFSYDVKMKEKGDIPEGYSVSREKKERFSLILESASTNQTSMYLCASSLTRGRDRQETQYFGPGTRLLVL.

Only a few counts were recorded for this clonotype. This chain connects TRBV6-2 or TRBV6-3 to TRBJ2-1; D unclear. V gave up 6 bases and J gave up 7 bases, with 7 bases separating them. This CDR3 has 11 amino acids. Germline values: CDR1 MNHEY, CDR2 SVGEGT. The chain's CDR3 is CASSFSNEQFF. CDR3 DNA: TGTGCCAGCAGCTTTTCTAATGAGCAGTTCTTC.